Each of the 7 T cell receptor beta chains below was sequenced from the same sample in a study of T cells in Graves' hyperthyroidism and ophthalmopathy. What was amplified from RNA transcripts were TCR beta CDR3 regions. An initial round of RT-PCR targeting the TCR CDR3 relied on the HTBI primer set. TCRdb recomputed calls from the multiplex PCR reads with MiXCR, one row per CDR3 protein. The sample holds about 520,000 distinct CDR3 sequences, under 25% seen once. Sequencing used blood. Source of these receptors: a man aged 18 to 29 with Graves' hyperthyroidism.

This clonotype was counted ten times or more. The chain carries TRBV13 and TRBJ2-2; no firm D call. The CDR3 covers 15 residues. Trimming removed 2 bases at V and 0 bases at J, with 7 bases between. In germline, CDR1 is PRHDT, CDR2 FYEKMQ (reference sequence). CDR3 bases: TGTGCCAGCAGCTTAAAGTTCGCGAACACCGGGGAGCTGTTTTTT. Translating it yields CASSLKFANTGELFF.

The genes are TRBV7-8 and TRBJ2-5, with 13 bases that match TRBD2. CDR3 length: 19 residues. J gave up 4 bases and V 8 bases, and 19 bases lay outside the gene matches. Germline values: CDR1 SGHVS, CDR2 FQNEAQ. The CDR3 DNA follows: TGTGCCAGCGGCAGAAGACTAGCGGGAGGCGGGGTATTCGGAGAGACCCAGTACTTC. Its translation is CASGRRLAGGGVFGETQYF.

This clonotype was observed a handful of times. The J gene is TRBJ2-2, the V gene TRBV5-6, with D tentatively TRBD2 (6 bases). Germline loops: CDR1 SGHDT, CDR2 YYEEEE. This CDR3 spans 15 amino acids. Trimming took 0 bases from V and 6 from J, leaving 12 bases between them. The CDR3 is CASSLGLGGAGELFF. The CDR3 coding sequence is TGTGCCAGCAGCTTGGGACTAGGAGGCGCCGGGGAGCTGTTTTTT.

This clonotype has a count of ten or more. The chain couples TRBV15 to TRBJ2-7; TRBD2 matches at 9 bases. Germline V lookup: CDR1 LNHNV, CDR2 YYDKDF (reference sequence). The CDR3 covers 15 residues. V was pared by 0 bases and J by 5 bases, with 5 bases of the junction left unmatched. The CDR3: CATSRESGGFNEQYF. The CDR3 bases are TGTGCCACCAGCAGAGAAAGCGGGGGGTTTAACGAGCAGTACTTC.

Ten or more counts support this clonotype. The rearrangement uses TRBV12-3 or TRBV12-4 and TRBJ2-5, with D hard to call. The CDR3 sequence is 12 residues long. The germline V and J ends were trimmed by 4 bases and 5 bases, with 8 bases remaining between them. The CDR3 is CASSSNGETQYF. The CDR3 DNA is TGTGCCAGCAGTTCTAATGGGGAGACCCAGTACTTC.

This chain uses TRBV30 with TRBJ1-5, with D tentatively TRBD1 (5 bases). Trimming cost V 2 bases and J 10 bases, with 21 bases left between them. Germline V gene data show CDR1 as GTSNPN and CDR2 as SVGIG (reference sequence). CDR3 length equals 15 residues. The CDR3 DNA sequence: TGTGCCTGGAGTCCACCGGGGACTGCTGTGGTTCCCCAGCATTTT. Translation gives CAWSPPGTAVVPQHF.

This clonotype showed up many times. The J gene is TRBJ1-2, the V gene TRBV2, with TRBD1 matching over 8 bases. Germline lookup yields CDR1 SNHLY and CDR2 FYNNEI. The CDR3 is 15 amino acids. After removal of 0 bases from V and 4 bases from J, the junction contained 4 bases not matched to a gene. The CDR3 sequence: CASSEATGASYGYTF. The CDR3 DNA follows: TGTGCCAGCAGTGAAGCGACAGGGGCTTCCTATGGCTACACCTTC. Variable domain in full (rest from reference TRBV2 and TRBJ1-2): EPEVTQTPSHQVTQMGQEVILRCVPISNHLYFYWYRQILGQKVEFLVSFYNNEISEKSEIFDDQFSVERPDGSNFTLKIRSTKLEDSAMYFCASSEATGASYGYTFGSGTRLTVV.